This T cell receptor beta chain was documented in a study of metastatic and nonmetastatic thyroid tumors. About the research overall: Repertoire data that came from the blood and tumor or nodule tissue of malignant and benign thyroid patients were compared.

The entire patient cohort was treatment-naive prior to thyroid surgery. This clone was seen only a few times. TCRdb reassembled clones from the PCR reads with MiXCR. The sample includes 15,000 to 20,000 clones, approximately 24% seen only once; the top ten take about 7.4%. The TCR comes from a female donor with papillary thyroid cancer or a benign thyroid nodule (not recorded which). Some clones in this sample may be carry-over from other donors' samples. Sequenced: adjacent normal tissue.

The CDR3 spells CATSDRRGEQYF. The DNA for the CDR3 is TGTGCCACCAGTGATCGAAGGGGGGAGCAGTACTTC. This rearrangement joins TRBV24-1 to TRBJ2-7; D is possibly TRBD1 (6 bases). CDR1 and CDR2 (germline): KGHDR, SFDVKD. Trimming removed 3 bases from V and 7 bases from J, with 9 bases in between. The CDR3 length is 12 residues.